A single sample is the source of the 18 T cell receptor beta chains below, sequenced in a study of T cell responses to AZD1222 COVID-19 vaccine. Some clones are missing from TCRdb's copy, which holds only in-frame ones; the method was immunoSEQ multiplex PCR. The sample lists some 96,000 clones, about 83% seen once, with 15% to 20% in the top ten. Sequenced here: peripheral blood, sampled on day 0 of AZD1222 vaccination. Every receptor here comes from an adult in good health.

This chain joins TRBV12-5 and TRBJ1-6; the D is unclear. Germline CDR1 reads LGHNT; CDR2 reads FRNRAP. This CDR3 has 13 residues. V lost 1 base to trimming and J lost 7 bases, with 5 bases between them. CDR3 residues: CASGLGRNSPLHF. The CDR3 DNA is TGTGCTAGTGGTTTGGGGAGAAATTCACCCCTCCACTTT.

This chain links TRBV18 with TRBJ2-7; D is ambiguous. Between the trimmed V and J ends, which lost 2 bases and 9 bases, there was a span of 17 bases. The CDR3 runs to 14 residues. The germline V gene has CDR1 KGHSH and CDR2 LQKENI. CDR3 region: CASSPSLETRMQYF. Here the CDR3 DNA reads TGTGCCAGCTCACCAAGCTTGGAGACGCGAATGCAGTACTTC.

The rearrangement joins TRBV7-7 to TRBJ2-5; no firm D call. Germline values: CDR1 SSHAT, CDR2 FNYEAQ (reference sequence). V lost 5 bases and J lost 1, with 14 bases in between. The CDR3 spans 15 residues. CDR3 DNA sequence: TGTGCCAGCAGCCGTAGTCCGACGGCCCAAGAGACCCAGTACTTC. This gives the protein CASSRSPTAQETQYF.

The CDR3 region is CASSLGADQPQHF. The CDR3, as DNA: TGTGCCAGCAGCTTAGGGGCAGATCAGCCCCAGCATTTT. The chain carries TRBV7-9 and TRBJ1-5; D unresolved. Between the trimmed V and J ends, which lost 1 base and 5 bases, there was a span of 6 bases. CDR1 and CDR2 (germline): SEHNR, FQNEAQ (reference sequence). The CDR3 is made up of 13 amino acids.

The genes are TRBV9 and TRBJ1-5; unclear D gene. The CDR3 covers 14 residues. Trimming removed 4 bases from V and 3 bases from J, with 11 bases in between. In germline, CDR1 is SGDLS, CDR2 YYNGEE. Here the CDR3 reads CASSSGGFNQPQHF. The CDR3 nucleotides read TGTGCCAGCAGCTCCGGAGGCTTCAATCAGCCCCAGCATTTT.

This clone has just a few counts. The chain links TRBV6-1 to TRBJ1-2; D gene ambiguous. The germline V gene has CDR1 MNHNS and CDR2 SASEGT. This CDR3 region has 11 residues. V lost 3 bases to trimming and J lost 8 bases, with 7 bases between them. The CDR3 protein is CASSDRSGYTF. CDR3 DNA: TGTGCCAGCAGTGACAGAAGCGGCTACACCTTC.

For the CDR3, the DNA is TGTGCCAGCAGAGCCGGGACAGGGTCGTCCGAGCAGTACTTC. This sequence encodes CASRAGTGSSEQYF. V usage is TRBV6-5 and J usage is TRBJ2-7; TRBD1 matches 9 bases. From germline, CDR1 is MNHEY and CDR2 SVGAGI. This CDR3 is 14 amino acids long. V lost 6 bases and J lost 6; bases outside the gene matches: 9.

CDR3 nucleotide sequence: TGTGCCAGCAGCTTTGGGGGGGCTAGGGACTATGGCTACACCTTC. Its protein is CASSFGGARDYGYTF. J is TRBJ1-2 and V is TRBV5-4, with a tentative D call TRBD1 (6 bases). CDR1 is SGHNT and CDR2 is YYREEE in the germline V gene (reference sequence). V lost 2 bases to trimming and J lost 3 bases, with 14 bases between them. This CDR3 is built from 15 residues.

J is TRBJ2-1 and V is TRBV5-4; a weak D match, TRBD1 (6 bases). The germline gives CDR1 SGHNT, CDR2 YYREEE (reference sequence). The CDR3 has 15 amino acids. Trimming left V 1 base short and J 2 bases short, with 10 bases between. CDR3: CASSLWQGTYNEQFF. The DNA of the CDR3 is TGTGCCAGCAGCTTGTGGCAGGGGACCTACAATGAGCAGTTCTTC.

The chain couples TRBV11-3 to TRBJ2-1; 12 nucleotides align to TRBD2. The germline CDR1 and CDR2 sequences are SGHNT and YENEEA. V lost 4 bases to trimming and J lost 5 bases; unmatched junction nucleotides: 3. This CDR3 spans 15 amino acids. CDR3 residues: CASSSGLAGHNEQFF. CDR3 sequence (DNA): TGTGCCAGCAGCTCGGGACTAGCGGGCCACAATGAGCAGTTCTTC.

Comments on this clone: This sample includes further DNA sequences coding for the same CDR3. The chain couples TRBV5-1 to TRBJ2-6; D not resolved. V was shortened by 5 bases and J by 0 bases, with 9 bases between the two germline ends. CDR1 and CDR2 (germline): SGHRS, YFSETQ. This CDR3 region has 15 residues. The CDR3 sequence is CASSLGNSGANVLTF. CDR3 in DNA: TGCGCCAGCAGTCTCGGCAACTCTGGGGCCAACGTCCTGACTTTC.

The chain recombines TRBV10-2 with TRBJ2-3; possibly TRBD2 for D (5 bases). Germline V gene data show CDR1 as WSHSY and CDR2 as SAAADI. The CDR3 loop spans 22 amino acids. Deletions cut 9 bases from V and 3 bases from J, with 40 bases between. The CDR3 region has the DNA TGCGCCAGTCGTCCTCGGTCTTGGTTTACCGGGGTTCGGTGGTACCTAACAGATACGCAGTATTTT. This sequence encodes CASRPRSWFTGVRWYLTDTQYF.

V gene TRBV5-1 combines with J gene TRBJ2-3, with D tentatively TRBD2 (6 bases). Trimming pared 0 bases from V and 4 bases from J, leaving 21 bases between. Germline V lookup: CDR1 SGHRS, CDR2 YFSETQ. CDR3 size: 18 residues. CDR3 sequence (DNA): TGCGCCAGCAGCTTGGGTTGGTTAACGGGGGAAGGGGCAGATACGCAGTATTTT. Protein: CASSLGWLTGEGADTQYF.

This clone was seen only a few times. The CDR3 here is CASSPRQTGDYGYTF. Here the CDR3 DNA reads TGTGCCAGCTCACCACGACAAACAGGGGACTATGGCTACACCTTC. The chain is built from TRBV18 and TRBJ1-2; 7 positions match TRBD1. Looked up from germline, CDR1 is KGHSH and CDR2 is LQKENI. The CDR3 is made up of 15 amino acids. J lost 3 bases, V lost 1 base, and 5 bases had no gene match.

The chain uses TRBV5-6 and TRBJ2-5; the D is unclear. There are 13 residues in the CDR3. V was pared by 4 bases and J by 4 bases, with 11 bases between. Germline CDR1 reads SGHDT; CDR2 reads YYEEEE. CDR3 nucleotides: TGTGCCAGCAGCAGTCGACGGAGAGAGACCCAGTACTTC. Amino acid sequence: CASSSRRRETQYF.

The rearrangement joins TRBV15 to TRBJ2-7; 9 nucleotides line up with TRBD1. The ends lost 1 base at V and 7 bases at J; junction bases unmatched: 14. This CDR3 is 17 amino acids long. The germline CDR1 and CDR2 sequences are LNHNV and YYDKDF (reference sequence). The CDR3 loop is CATSRATGGLRVEEQYF. The CDR3 DNA sequence: TGTGCCACCAGCAGAGCGACAGGGGGACTTAGGGTTGAGGAGCAGTACTTC.

This chain joins TRBV7-2 and TRBJ2-5; the match to TRBD2 covers 13 bases. With V trimmed by 7 bases and J by 4 bases, 6 bases remained unmatched. This CDR3 contains 15 residues. Germline V lookup: CDR1 SGHTA, CDR2 FQGNSA. CDR3 region: CASTQGLAGRETQYF. CDR3 sequence (DNA): TGTGCCAGCACCCAGGGACTAGCGGGACGAGAGACCCAGTACTTC.

This rearrangement joins TRBV5-1 to TRBJ2-1; D remains ambiguous. The germline V gene encodes CDR1 SGHRS and CDR2 YFSETQ. The CDR3 contains 14 residues. The V end lost 0 bases, the J end lost 0 bases, and 4 bases lay between the germline ends. CDR3 in amino acids: CASSLGGSYNEQFF. The CDR3 coding sequence is TGCGCCAGCAGCTTGGGCGGCTCCTACAATGAGCAGTTCTTC.